This TCR beta chain was identified in a study of somatic mutations in cytotoxic T cells in rheumatoid arthritis. About the study: Patient blood, roughly 31 ml in EDTA, was obtained immediately after diagnosis and prior to the start of any treatment.

In the case of this clone: The target antigen is unknown.

This CDR3 spans 17 amino acids. The germline CDR1 and CDR2 sequences are ENHRY and SYGVKD. Deletions cut 2 bases from V and 4 bases from J, with 20 bases between. Using immunoSEQ multiplex PCR, the repertoire was profiled, and TCRdb retains in-frame clones only, with some absent. The data contain roughly 10,000 clones, 60% to 80% of them singletons. Study-level findings and limits: Clonality measured in CD8+ T cells did not differ significantly between rheumatoid arthritis patients and age-matched healthy controls. The study found that the largest CD8+ clone exceeded 20% of CD8+ cells in 8 of 65 patients.

Positive magnetic bead selection was used to isolate CD4+ and CD8+ cells; purity was checked by flow cytometry. The gene calls are TRBV10-3 and TRBJ1-1; no firm D call. The specimen sequenced was CD8+ T cells sorted from blood. The sequence was obtained from an adult with rheumatoid arthritis. The CDR3 sequence: CAISEITVEGLSTEAFF. The CDR3, as DNA: TGTGCCATCAGTGAGATTACAGTTGAAGGGCTGAGCACTGAAGCTTTCTTT.